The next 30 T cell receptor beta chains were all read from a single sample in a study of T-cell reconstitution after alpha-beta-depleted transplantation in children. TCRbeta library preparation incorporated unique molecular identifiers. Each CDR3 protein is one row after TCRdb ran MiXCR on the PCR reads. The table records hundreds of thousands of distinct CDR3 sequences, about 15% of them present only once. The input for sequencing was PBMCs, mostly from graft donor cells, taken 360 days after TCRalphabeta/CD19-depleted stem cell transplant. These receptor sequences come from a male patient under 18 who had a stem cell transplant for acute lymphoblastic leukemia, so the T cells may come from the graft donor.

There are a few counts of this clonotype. The CDR3 sequence is CSAREGYNEQFF. For the CDR3, the DNA is TGCAGTGCTAGGGAGGGCTACAATGAGCAGTTCTTC. The rearrangement joins TRBV20-1 to TRBJ2-1; possibly TRBD2 for D (6 bases). The germline gives CDR1 DFQATT, CDR2 SNEGSKA (reference sequence). The CDR3 spans 12 residues. V lost 3 bases to trimming and J lost 3 bases, with 6 bases between them.

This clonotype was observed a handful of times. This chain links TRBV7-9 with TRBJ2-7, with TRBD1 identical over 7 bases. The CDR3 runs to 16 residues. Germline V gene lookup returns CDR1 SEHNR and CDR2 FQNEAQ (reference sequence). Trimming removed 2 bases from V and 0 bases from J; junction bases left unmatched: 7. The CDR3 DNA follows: TGTGCCAGCAGCTTATCGACAGGGCTTAGCTCCTACGAGCAGTACTTC. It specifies CASSLSTGLSSYEQYF.

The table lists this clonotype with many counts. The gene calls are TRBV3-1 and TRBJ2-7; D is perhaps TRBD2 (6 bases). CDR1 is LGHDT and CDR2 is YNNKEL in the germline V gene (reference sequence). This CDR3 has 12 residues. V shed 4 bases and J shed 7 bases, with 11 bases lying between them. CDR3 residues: CASSRTSGEQYF. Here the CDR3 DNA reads TGTGCCAGCAGCCGAACGAGCGGGGAGCAGTACTTC.

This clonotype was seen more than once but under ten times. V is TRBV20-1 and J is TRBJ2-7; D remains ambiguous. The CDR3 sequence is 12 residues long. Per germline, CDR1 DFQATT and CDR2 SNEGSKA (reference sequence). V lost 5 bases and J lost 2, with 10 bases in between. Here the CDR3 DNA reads TGCAGTGCTCCTGGGCAGACCTACGAGCAGTACTTC. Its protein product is CSAPGQTYEQYF.

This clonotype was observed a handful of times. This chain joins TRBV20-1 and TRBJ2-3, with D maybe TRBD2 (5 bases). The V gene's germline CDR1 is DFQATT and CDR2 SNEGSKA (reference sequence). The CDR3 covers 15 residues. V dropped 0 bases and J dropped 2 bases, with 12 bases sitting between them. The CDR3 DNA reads TGCAGTGCTAGAGATCCCACCGGGGACACAGATACGCAGTATTTT. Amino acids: CSARDPTGDTDTQYF.

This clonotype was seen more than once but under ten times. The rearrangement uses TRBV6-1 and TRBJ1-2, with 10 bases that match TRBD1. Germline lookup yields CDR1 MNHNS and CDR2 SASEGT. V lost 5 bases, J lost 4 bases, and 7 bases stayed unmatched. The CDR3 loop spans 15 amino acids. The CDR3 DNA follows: TGTGCCAGCAGTACCGGGACAGGGGATGTCTATGGCTACACCTTC. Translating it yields CASSTGTGDVYGYTF.

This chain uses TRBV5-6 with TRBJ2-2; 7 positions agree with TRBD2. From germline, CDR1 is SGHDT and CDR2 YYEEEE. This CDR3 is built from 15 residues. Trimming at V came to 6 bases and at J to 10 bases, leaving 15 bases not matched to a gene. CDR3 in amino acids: CASTLGAGYGKELFF. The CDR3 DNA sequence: TGTGCCAGCACCCTTGGAGCGGGATACGGGAAGGAGCTGTTTTTT.

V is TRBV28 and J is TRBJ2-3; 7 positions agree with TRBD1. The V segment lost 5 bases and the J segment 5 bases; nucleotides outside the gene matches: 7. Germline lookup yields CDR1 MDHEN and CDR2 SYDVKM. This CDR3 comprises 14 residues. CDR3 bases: TGTGCCAGCAGTGCCACCGGGGACAGAGATACGCAGTATTTT. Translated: CASSATGDRDTQYF.

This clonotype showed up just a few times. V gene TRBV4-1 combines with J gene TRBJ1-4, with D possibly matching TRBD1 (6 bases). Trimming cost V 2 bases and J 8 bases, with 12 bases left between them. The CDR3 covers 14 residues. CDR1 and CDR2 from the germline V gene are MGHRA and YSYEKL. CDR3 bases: TGCGCCAGCAGCCAACGGGACATGGGGGAAAAACTGTTTTTT. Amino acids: CASSQRDMGEKLFF.

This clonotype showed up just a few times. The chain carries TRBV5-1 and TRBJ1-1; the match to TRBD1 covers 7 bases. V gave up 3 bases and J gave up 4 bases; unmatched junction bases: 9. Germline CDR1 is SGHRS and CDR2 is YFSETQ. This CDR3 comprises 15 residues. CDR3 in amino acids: CASSSATGLATEAFF. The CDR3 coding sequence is TGCGCCAGCAGCTCCGCGACAGGGTTGGCCACTGAAGCTTTCTTT.

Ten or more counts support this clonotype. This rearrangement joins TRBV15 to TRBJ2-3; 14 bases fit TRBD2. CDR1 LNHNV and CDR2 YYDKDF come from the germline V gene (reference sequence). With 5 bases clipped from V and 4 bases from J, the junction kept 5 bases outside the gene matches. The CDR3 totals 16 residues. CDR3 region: CATSARLAGGSDTQYF. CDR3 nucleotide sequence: TGTGCCACCAGCGCTCGACTAGCGGGAGGGTCAGATACGCAGTATTTT.

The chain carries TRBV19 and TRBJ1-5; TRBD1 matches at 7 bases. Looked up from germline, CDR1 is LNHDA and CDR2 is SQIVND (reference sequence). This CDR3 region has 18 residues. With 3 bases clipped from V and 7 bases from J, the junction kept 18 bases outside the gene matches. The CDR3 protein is CASSIYQGLTGFGQPQHF. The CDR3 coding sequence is TGTGCCAGTAGTATCTACCAAGGGTTGACAGGGTTCGGCCAGCCCCAGCATTTT.

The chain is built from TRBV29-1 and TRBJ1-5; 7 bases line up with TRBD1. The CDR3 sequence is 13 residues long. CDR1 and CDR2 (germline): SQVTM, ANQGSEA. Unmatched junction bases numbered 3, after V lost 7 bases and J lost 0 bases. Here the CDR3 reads CSAGTDSNQPQHF. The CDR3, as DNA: TGCAGCGCCGGGACAGATAGCAATCAGCCCCAGCATTTT.

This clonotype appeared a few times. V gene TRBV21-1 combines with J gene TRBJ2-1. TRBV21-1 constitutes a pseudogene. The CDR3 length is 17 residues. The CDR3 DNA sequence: TGTGCCAGCCTCCAATTAAAGACAGGAGACTCCTACAATGAGCAGTTCTTC. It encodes CASLQLKTGDSYNEQFF.

The CDR3 sequence is CASSQPRDSIYEQYF. For the CDR3, the DNA is TGCGCCAGCAGCCAACCCCGGGACTCGATTTACGAGCAGTACTTC. This chain connects TRBV4-1 to TRBJ2-7; D perhaps matches TRBD2 (6 bases). Germline-derived CDR1 and CDR2 are MGHRA and YSYEKL. The V end was cut by 2 bases, the J end by 4 bases, with 15 bases between. The CDR3 loop spans 15 amino acids.

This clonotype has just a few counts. The CDR3 DNA follows: TGTGCCAGCAGCCTACCCAAAGGACTTTTCATATACCATGAGCAGTTCTTC. It translates to CASSLPKGLFIYHEQFF. The J gene is TRBJ2-1, the V gene TRBV7-9; the D gene is possibly TRBD2 (5 bases). The ends were cut back, 5 bases at V and 8 bases at J, with 25 bases in the middle. This CDR3 contains 17 residues. Germline CDR1 and CDR2: SEHNR and FQNEAQ (reference sequence).

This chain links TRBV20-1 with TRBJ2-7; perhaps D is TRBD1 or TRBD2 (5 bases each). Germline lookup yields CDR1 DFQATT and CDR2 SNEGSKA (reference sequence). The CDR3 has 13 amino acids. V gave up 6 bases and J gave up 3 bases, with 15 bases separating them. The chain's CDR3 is CSASRDGNYEQYF. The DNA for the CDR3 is TGCAGTGCGAGCCGGGACGGTAACTACGAGCAGTACTTC.

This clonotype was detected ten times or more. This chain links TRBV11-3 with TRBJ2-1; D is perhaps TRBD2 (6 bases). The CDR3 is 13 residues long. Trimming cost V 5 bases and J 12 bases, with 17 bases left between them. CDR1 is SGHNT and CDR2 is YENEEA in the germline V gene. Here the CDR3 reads CASSPLGGSGQFF. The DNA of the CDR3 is TGTGCCAGCAGCCCCCTCGGAGGGTCTGGGCAGTTCTTC.

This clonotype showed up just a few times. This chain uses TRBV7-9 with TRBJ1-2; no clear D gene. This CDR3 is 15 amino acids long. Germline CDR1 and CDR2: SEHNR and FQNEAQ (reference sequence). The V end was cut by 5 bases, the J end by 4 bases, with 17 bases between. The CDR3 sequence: CASSPGGRVIYGYTF. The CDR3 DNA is TGTGCCAGCAGCCCAGGAGGCAGAGTGATCTATGGCTACACCTTC.

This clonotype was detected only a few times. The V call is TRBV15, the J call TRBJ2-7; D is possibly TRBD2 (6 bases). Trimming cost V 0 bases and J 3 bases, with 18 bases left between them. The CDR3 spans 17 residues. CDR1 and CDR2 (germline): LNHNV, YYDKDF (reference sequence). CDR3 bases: TGTGCCACCAGCAGAGATCGATCACGGGGGATGCTCTACGAGCAGTACTTC. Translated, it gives CATSRDRSRGMLYEQYF.

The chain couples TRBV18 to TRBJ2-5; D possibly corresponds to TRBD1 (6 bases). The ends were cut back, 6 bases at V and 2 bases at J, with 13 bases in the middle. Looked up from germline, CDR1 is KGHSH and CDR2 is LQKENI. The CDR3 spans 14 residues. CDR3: CASSLHRVQETQYF. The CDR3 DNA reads TGTGCCAGCTCGCTGCACAGGGTTCAAGAGACCCAGTACTTC.

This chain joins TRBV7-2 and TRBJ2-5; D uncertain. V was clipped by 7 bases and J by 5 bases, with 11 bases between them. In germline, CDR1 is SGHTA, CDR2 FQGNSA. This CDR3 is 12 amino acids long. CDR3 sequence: CASTFPRETQYF. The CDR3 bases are TGTGCCAGCACCTTTCCCAGGGAGACCCAGTACTTC.

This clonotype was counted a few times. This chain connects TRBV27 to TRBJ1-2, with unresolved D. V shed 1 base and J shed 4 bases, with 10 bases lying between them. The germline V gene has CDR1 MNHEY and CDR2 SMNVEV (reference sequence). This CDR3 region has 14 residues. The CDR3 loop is CASSLLSVGYGYTF. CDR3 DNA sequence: TGTGCCAGCAGTTTATTGTCGGTCGGCTATGGCTACACCTTC.

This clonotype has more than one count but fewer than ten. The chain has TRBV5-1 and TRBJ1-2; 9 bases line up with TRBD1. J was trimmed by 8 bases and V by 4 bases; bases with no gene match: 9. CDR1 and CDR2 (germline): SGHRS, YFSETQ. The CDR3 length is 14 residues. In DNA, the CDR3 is TGCGCCAGCAGCCAGGGACAGGGAGTGGCCGGCTACACCTTC. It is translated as CASSQGQGVAGYTF.

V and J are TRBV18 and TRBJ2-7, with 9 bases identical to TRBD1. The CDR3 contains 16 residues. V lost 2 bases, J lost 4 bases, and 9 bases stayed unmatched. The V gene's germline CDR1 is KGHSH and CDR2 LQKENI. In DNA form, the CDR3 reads TGTGCCAGCTCACCAAAGGGGGACAGGGCGGGTTACGAGCAGTACTTC. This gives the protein CASSPKGDRAGYEQYF.

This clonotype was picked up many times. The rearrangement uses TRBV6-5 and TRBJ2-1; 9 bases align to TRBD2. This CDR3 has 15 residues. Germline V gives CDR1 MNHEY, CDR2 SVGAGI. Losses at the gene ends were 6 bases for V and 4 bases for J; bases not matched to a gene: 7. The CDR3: CASRMRLADYNEQFF. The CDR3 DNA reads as TGTGCCAGCAGAATGAGACTAGCGGATTACAATGAGCAGTTCTTC.

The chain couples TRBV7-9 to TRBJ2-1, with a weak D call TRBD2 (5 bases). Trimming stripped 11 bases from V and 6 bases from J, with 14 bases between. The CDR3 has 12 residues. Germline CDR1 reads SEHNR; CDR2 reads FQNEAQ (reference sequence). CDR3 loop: CAGRSEGNEQFF. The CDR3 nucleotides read TGTGCCGGGCGGTCCGAGGGCAATGAGCAGTTCTTC.

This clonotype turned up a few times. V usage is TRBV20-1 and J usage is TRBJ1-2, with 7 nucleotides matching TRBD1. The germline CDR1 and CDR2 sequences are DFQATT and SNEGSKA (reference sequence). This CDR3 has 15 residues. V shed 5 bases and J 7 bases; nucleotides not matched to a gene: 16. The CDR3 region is CSAPQFSDRVGGYTF. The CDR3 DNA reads TGCAGTGCTCCACAATTCTCCGACAGGGTTGGTGGCTACACCTTC.

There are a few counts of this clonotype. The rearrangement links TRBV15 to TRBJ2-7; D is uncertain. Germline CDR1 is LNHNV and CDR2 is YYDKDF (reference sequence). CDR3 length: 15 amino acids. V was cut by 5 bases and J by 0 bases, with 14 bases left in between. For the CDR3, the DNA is TGTGCCACCAGCGAGAGTCAGATATCCTCCTACGAGCAGTACTTC. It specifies CATSESQISSYEQYF.

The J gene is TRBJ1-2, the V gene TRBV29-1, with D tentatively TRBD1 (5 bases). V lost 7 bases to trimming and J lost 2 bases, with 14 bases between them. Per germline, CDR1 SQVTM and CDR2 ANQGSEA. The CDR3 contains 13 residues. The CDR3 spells CSAEQGRNYGYTF. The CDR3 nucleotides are TGCAGCGCGGAGCAGGGTAGGAACTATGGCTACACCTTC.